This TCR beta chain originates from a study of memory CD4+ T cells and cytomegalovirus serostatus. TCRdb's copy holds only in-frame clones and misses some; the assay was immunoSEQ multiplex PCR. The data contain over 60,000 clones, 80% to 85% of them seen just once; the ten biggest clones take up around 0.9%. The CDR3 runs 12 residues. V lost 7 bases to trimming and J lost 10 bases, with 14 bases between them. CDR1 and CDR2 from the germline V gene are MDHEN and SYDVKM. The sort gate was single viable CD3+CD4+CD8-CD45RO+ cells for memory CD4+ T cells. The source of this sequence is an adult in good health and CMV-seronegative. V and J are TRBV28 and TRBJ1-5; D uncertain. Sequences were obtained from memory CD4+ T cells from blood. The DNA of the CDR3 is TGTGCCAGCACCAGACGGCTTTTTCCCCAGCATTTT. Amino acids: CASTRRLFPQHF.